This T cell receptor (beta chain) was obtained from a study of human T cells and chemical hapten exposure. Study background: From small differences in pooled library volume came most of the variation in per-sample TCR yields.

This CDR3 comprises 17 residues. The germline V and J ends were trimmed by 0 bases and 0 bases, with 12 bases remaining between them. Germline V gene sequence: CDR1 LGHNT, CDR2 FRNRAP. It was unfractionated whole blood from which total RNA was extracted. In its sample, this clonotype was seen a few times. Unique molecular identifiers were linked by the library to individual cDNA molecules. TCRdb re-derived calls from the reads in MiXCR, one entry per CDR3 protein. The sample holds around 120,000 distinct CDR3 sequences, around 8.5% seen once. The V gene is TRBV12-5, the J gene TRBJ1-3; D is undetermined. Sample: whole blood. This TCR was sampled from a human donor in good health. Some clones in this sample may be carry-over from other donors' samples. The CDR3 loop reads CASGLVLTGSSGNTIYF. CDR3 bases: TGTGCTAGTGGTTTGGTACTAACGGGTAGCTCTGGAAACACCATATATTTT.